The present TCR beta chain was sequenced within a study of cytotoxic CD8 clonotypes in ibrutinib-treated CLL. Study-level information: Researchers reported 11 relapsed/refractory and under 16 treatment-naive patients, 17 of them IGHV unmutated. Response samples were drawn at a median of roughly 13 months of treatment, range 6 to 36. Study outcomes and limitations: Clonality went higher at ibrutinib response and then dropped back toward baseline at progression. Public clonotypes showed up rarely, and on treatment they shrank or held steady.

With regard to this clone: What it binds is unknown.

CDR1 is LGHNA and CDR2 is YSLEER in the germline V gene. Deletions cut 0 bases from V and 1 base from J, with 9 bases between. CDR3 length: 15 residues. Using immunoSEQ multiplex PCR, the repertoire was profiled, and TCRdb retains in-frame clones only, with some absent. The data show about 130,000 clones, about 78% seen once. The chain uses TRBV4-3 and TRBJ1-1; D uncertain. This material consisted of PBMCs, taken after 24 months of ibrutinib treatment. This clonotype was sampled from a human donor with chronic lymphocytic leukemia. CDR3 amino acids: CASSQDWGRNTEAFF. CDR3 nucleotide sequence: TGCGCCAGCAGCCAAGATTGGGGTCGGAACACTGAAGCTTTCTTT.